Here is one T cell receptor beta chain with its context. Authors' data handling: The assay estimated nucleated cells by amplifying reference gene primers. Assay used: immunoSEQ multiplex PCR; TCRdb lists only in-frame clones, some missing. V and J calls and clone size are as listed in that table; D and trimming were resolved from the DNA. The sample has tens of thousands of clones, around 88% seen once. Those enrolled in Seattle joined during active infection and were followed longitudinally afterward. The source of the sample is a study of blood T cell repertoires in COVID-19. This CDR3 contains 16 residues. CDR1 is SGHTA and CDR2 is FQGNSA in the germline V gene. Trimming at V came to 5 bases and at J to 6 bases, leaving 6 bases not matched to a gene.

The chain is built from TRBV7-2 and TRBJ2-2; 13 nucleotides align to TRBD2. The receptor's source is an older woman with COVID-19, enrolled during active disease. The sequenced material came from peripheral blood. The CDR3 protein is CASSPRTSGGAGELFF. In DNA, the CDR3 is TGTGCCAGCAGCCCCCGGACTAGCGGGGGCGCCGGGGAGCTGTTTTTT.